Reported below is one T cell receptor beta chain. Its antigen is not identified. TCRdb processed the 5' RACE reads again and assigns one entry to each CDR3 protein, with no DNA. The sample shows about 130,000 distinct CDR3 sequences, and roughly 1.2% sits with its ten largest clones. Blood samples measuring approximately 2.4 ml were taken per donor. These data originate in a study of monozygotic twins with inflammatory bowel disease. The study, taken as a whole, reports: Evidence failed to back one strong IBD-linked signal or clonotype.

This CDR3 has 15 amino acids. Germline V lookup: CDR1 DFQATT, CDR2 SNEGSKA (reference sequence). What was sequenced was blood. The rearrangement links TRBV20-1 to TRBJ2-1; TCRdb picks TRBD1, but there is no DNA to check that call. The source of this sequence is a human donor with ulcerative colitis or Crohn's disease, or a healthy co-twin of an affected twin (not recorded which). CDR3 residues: CSARAAGRTYNEQFF.